The TCR beta chain described here comes from a study of chemoradiotherapy in HPV16-positive cancers (dated by TCRdb to between 2020 and 2023). At the level of the whole study: Candidate HPV-specific T-cell clones and common TCR motifs were defined through functional T-cell assays on cells from a couple of HPV16-positive patients. The study asked whether T-cell immunity to the HPV oncoproteins E6 and E7 changes during chemoradiotherapy and whether this immunity affects survival. Next, the candidate HPV-specific TCRs and motifs were followed in TCR repertoires from around 93 patients with HPV-related cancers.

Library preparation used the immunoSEQ multiplex PCR assay. TCRdb holds this immuneACCESS table with in-frame rearrangements only. Some clones are missing; in checked studies, unresolved V genes explain under half, and the rest has no known cause. In all, the sample holds nearly 35,000 clones, and about nine tenths of those were seen once. The biggest ten clones account for approximately 3.6% of the sample. V lost 7 bases and J lost 6 bases, and the count of bases not matched to a germline gene is 12. Looking up the germline V gene yields CDR1 MNHEY and CDR2 SVGAGI. From cysteine to phenylalanine, the CDR3 is 15 amino acids long. The sequence is cut down to CDR3 DNA, 45 bases in frame from base 1. The research as a whole found: Expansion of candidate HPV-specific clones and E7-related TCR motifs was observed in the tumor microenvironment during treatment, whereas no such expansion was observed for non-HPV-specific T cells. The functional definition of HPV-specific T cells was derived from only a couple of HPV16-positive patients, and the survival association was reported for HPV16-positive patients. In HPV16-positive patients, expansion of HPV-responsive T cells during chemoradiotherapy was found to be associated with improved recurrence-free survival.

About this clone: Its antigen specificity is not known. The record has no base qualities; no much larger clone is one base away.

Repertoires were sampled multiple times during chemoradiotherapy, which allowed clonal expansion in the tumor microenvironment to be followed. The receptor's source is a human donor with HPV-associated anogenital cancer. Source: blood, taken from a patient who underwent chemoradiotherapy. The rearrangement combines TRBV6-5 with TRBJ2-3, with 8 central nucleotides matching TRBD2. CDR3 region: CASKGLEAGADTQYF. The DNA sequence is given as TGTGCCAGCAAGGGACTAGAGGCCGGCGCGGATACGCAGTATTTT.